The 28 T cell receptor beta chains in this list originate from one sample, sequenced in a study of lymphopenia after photon versus proton radiotherapy (dated by TCRdb to the late 2010s). Libraries were constructed by the immunoSEQ multiplex PCR assay. Entries here come from immuneACCESS through TCRdb and include only in-frame sequences with V and J called. Some clones fail to appear in such tables; in the studies checked, an unresolved V gene covers under half of the shortfall, and the cause of the remainder is unknown. This sample is represented by about 25,000 clones; about nine tenths of them were singletons. Together, the top ten hold roughly a fifth of the sample. The sample was peripheral blood, taken from a patient treated with photon-based radiotherapy. The receptors were sampled from a man aged 45-60 years with gastric cancer.

This clone was recorded once. This chain joins TRBV15 and TRBJ2-3; no reliable D call. Trimming took 3 bases from V and 6 from J, leaving 4 bases between them. CDR1 is LNHNV and CDR2 is YYDKDF in the germline V gene (reference sequence). The CDR3 consists of 11 residues. The CDR3 spells CATSRRDTQYF. Written as DNA, the CDR3 is TGTGCCACCAGCAGGAGGGATACGCAGTATTTT.

The rearrangement joins TRBV19 to TRBJ1-2; possible D gene TRBD1, 6 bases. Germline V gene sequence: CDR1 LNHDA, CDR2 SQIVND (reference sequence). The CDR3 is 13 residues long. V was trimmed by 7 bases and J by 3 bases, leaving 12 bases between them. The CDR3 sequence is CASIDRNYYGYTF. CDR3 in DNA: TGTGCCAGTATAGACAGGAACTACTATGGCTACACCTTC.

The V gene is TRBV7-2, the J gene TRBJ2-7, with D possibly matching TRBD2 (5 bases). The V end was cut by 2 bases, the J end by 6 bases, with 11 bases between. CDR1 is SGHTA and CDR2 is FQGNSA in the germline V gene. This CDR3 is 13 amino acids long. The CDR3 is CASSLRGSLEQYF. The CDR3 DNA sequence: TGTGCCAGCAGCTTACGTGGGAGTCTCGAGCAGTACTTC.

The chain couples TRBV5-1 to TRBJ1-2; D possibly corresponds to TRBD1 (5 bases). The CDR3 contains 14 residues. Germline-derived CDR1 and CDR2 are SGHRS and YFSETQ. Trimming shortened V by 3 bases and J by 7 bases, and 16 bases separated the two germline ends. The CDR3 spells CASSSGAGNSGYTF. CDR3 nucleotides: TGCGCCAGCAGCTCTGGCGCAGGGAATAGTGGCTACACCTTC.

The chain combines TRBV21-1 with TRBJ2-2; TRBD1 is the table's D call and was not checked against the DNA. TRBV21-1 has pseudogene status. The CDR3 spans 20 residues. CDR3 bases: TGTGCCAGCAGTCGTCGCCCCAGCCCAGGGGGCTGGACGAACACCGGGGAGCTGTTTTTT. This translates into CASSRRPSPGGWTNTGELFF.

The chain has TRBV18 and TRBJ1-1, with TRBD1 matching 7 bases. CDR1 KGHSH and CDR2 LQKENI come from the germline V gene. CDR3 size: 14 residues. V lost 1 base to trimming and J lost 4 bases; unmatched junction nucleotides: 3. The CDR3 nucleotides are TGTGCCAGCTCACCACGGGGGGACAGCACTGAAGCTTTCTTT. Translated: CASSPRGDSTEAFF.

The chain joins TRBV12-5 to TRBJ1-6; TRBD1 is a possible D gene (5 bases). The CDR3 is 12 amino acids. Germline-derived CDR1 and CDR2 are LGHNT and FRNRAP. CDR3 sequence: CAAGRDGPPLHF. Here the CDR3 DNA reads TGTGCCGCGGGACGGGACGGCCCACCCCTCCACTTT.

The chain recombines TRBV5-6 with TRBJ2-6, with 11 nucleotides matching TRBD1. Trimming removed 4 bases from V and 0 bases from J; junction bases left unmatched: 9. This CDR3 has 19 residues. Looked up from germline, CDR1 is SGHDT and CDR2 is YYEEEE. CDR3 in amino acids: CASSQVRTGGHSGANVLTF. As DNA, the CDR3 is TGTGCCAGCAGCCAAGTTCGGACAGGGGGCCACTCTGGGGCCAACGTCCTGACTTTC.

This clone was seen only a few times. Other DNA sequences from this sample encode an identical CDR3 as well. The chain uses TRBV18 and TRBJ1-1; 7 bases are a match to TRBD1. J lost 5 bases, V lost 6 bases, and 6 bases had no gene match. CDR3 length: 13 amino acids. Germline loops: CDR1 KGHSH, CDR2 LQKENI. This CDR3 reads CASSETGETEAFF. Here the CDR3 DNA reads TGTGCCAGCTCCGAAACAGGGGAGACTGAAGCTTTCTTT.

J is TRBJ2-1 and V is TRBV4-2, with D perhaps matching TRBD1 or TRBD2 (5 bases each). V was trimmed by 0 bases and J by 8 bases, leaving 11 bases between them. This CDR3 is 14 amino acids long. Germline-derived CDR1 and CDR2 are LGHNA and YNFKEQ. DNA of the CDR3: TGTGCCAGCAGCCAAGACCAGGGAGTGGATGAGCAGTTCTTC. Protein: CASSQDQGVDEQFF.

The chain links TRBV6-4 to TRBJ2-2; D perhaps matches TRBD2 (5 bases). Trimming removed 2 bases from V and 4 bases from J, with 5 bases in between. Germline V CDR1 and CDR2: MRHNA, SNTAGT. CDR3 length: 13 residues. Written as DNA, the CDR3 is TGTGCCAGCAGTGACGAGGGCACCGGGGAGCTGTTTTTT. Its protein is CASSDEGTGELFF.

The rearrangement uses TRBV5-6 and TRBJ2-1; D is unclear. CDR1 and CDR2 from the germline V gene are SGHDT and YYEEEE. The V end was cut by 0 bases, the J end by 0 bases, with 7 bases between. The CDR3 is 15 amino acids. DNA of the CDR3: TGTGCCAGCAGCTTGGACACAAACTCCTACAATGAGCAGTTCTTC. This gives the protein CASSLDTNSYNEQFF.

The CDR3 coding sequence is TGTGCCAGTATTCCCCGGGACAGGAGAAACACCATATATTTT. Its protein product is CASIPRDRRNTIYF. The chain uses TRBV19 and TRBJ1-3; TRBD1 aligns across 8 bases. V shed 7 bases and J 5 bases; nucleotides not matched to a gene: 7. This CDR3 has 14 amino acids. Germline assignment: CDR1 LNHDA and CDR2 SQIVND (reference sequence).

V usage is TRBV7-8 and J usage is TRBJ2-5; 10 positions match TRBD2. Germline CDR1 reads SGHVS; CDR2 reads FQNEAQ. The CDR3 runs 16 residues. V lost 5 bases and J lost 7; bases outside the gene matches: 13. CDR3 protein: CASSTGAGGPLVTQYF. The DNA for the CDR3 is TGTGCCAGCAGCACTGGAGCGGGGGGGCCTCTGGTGACCCAGTACTTC.

The V call is TRBV11-3, the J call TRBJ2-1; the match to TRBD2 covers 9 bases. CDR1 and CDR2 (germline): SGHNT, YENEEA. Trimming cost V 5 bases and J 5 bases; bases outside gene matches: 7. The CDR3 sequence is 15 residues long. In DNA form, the CDR3 reads TGTGCCAGCAGCCGCGGGGGGGCCTCTAACAATGAGCAGTTCTTC. It translates to CASSRGGASNNEQFF.

The chain couples TRBV7-2 to TRBJ1-2; perhaps TRBD1 as D (6 bases). There are 15 residues in the CDR3. The V and J ends lost 1 base and 2 bases respectively, with 11 bases between them. The germline V gene has CDR1 SGHTA and CDR2 FQGNSA. The CDR3 DNA is TGTGCCAGCAGCTTAGACAGGGCTTCCAACTATGGCTACACCTTC. It encodes CASSLDRASNYGYTF.

The chain couples TRBV7-9 to TRBJ2-2, with D perhaps matching TRBD2 (5 bases). The ends were cut back, 6 bases at V and 7 bases at J, with 12 bases in the middle. The CDR3 runs 13 residues. Germline CDR1 reads SEHNR; CDR2 reads FQNEAQ (reference sequence). CDR3 amino acids: CASSREGVGELFF. The CDR3 nucleotides read TGTGCCAGCAGTCGAGAGGGTGTCGGGGAGCTGTTTTTT. Together with reference TRBV7-9 and TRBJ2-2, the CDR3 gives the full variable domain: DTGVSQNPRHKITKRGQNVTFRCDPISEHNRLYWYRQTLGQGPEFLTYFQNEAQLEKSRLLSDRFSAERPKGSFSTLEIQRTEQGDSAMYLCASSREGVGELFFGEGSRLTVL.

In its sample, this clone was seen a few times. The rearrangement joins TRBV4-1 to TRBJ1-6, with 7 bases fitting TRBD1. Germline values: CDR1 MGHRA, CDR2 YSYEKL. The J segment lost 8 bases and the V segment lost 4 bases, leaving 8 bases of the junction unmatched. The length of the CDR3 is 15 residues. The CDR3 nucleotides are TGCGCCAGCAGCCCGCTCGACAGGGTGGATTCACCCCTCCACTTT. Translating gives CASSPLDRVDSPLHF.

This chain uses TRBV6-5 with TRBJ1-1; D remains unclear. Trimming pared 3 bases from V and 4 bases from J, leaving 18 bases between. The CDR3 runs 16 residues. Germline assignment: CDR1 MNHEY and CDR2 SVGAGI. CDR3 region: CASSYGWVSDVTEAFF. The CDR3 nucleotides read TGTGCCAGCAGTTATGGGTGGGTCTCAGACGTCACTGAAGCTTTCTTT.

The chain uses TRBV6-5 and TRBJ1-2; no firm D call. Germline V lookup: CDR1 MNHEY, CDR2 SVGAGI. The CDR3 spans 13 residues. Trimming shortened V by 0 bases and J by 4 bases, and 6 bases separated the two germline ends. As DNA, the CDR3 is TGTGCCAGCAGTTACTCACAGCGCTATGGCTACACCTTC. The encoded protein is CASSYSQRYGYTF.

The chain is built from TRBV18 and TRBJ2-3; the D is unclear. Germline V lookup: CDR1 KGHSH, CDR2 LQKENI. The CDR3 is 15 residues long. Trimming took off 2 bases at V and 5 bases at J, with 14 bases between the two ends. The CDR3 DNA reads TGTGCCAGCTCACCATTTCCGGGCAAGGAAGATACGCAGTATTTT. Translated: CASSPFPGKEDTQYF.

The V call is TRBV15, the J call TRBJ1-3, with TRBD1 matching 8 bases. The CDR3 loop spans 15 amino acids. Germline V gene lookup returns CDR1 LNHNV and CDR2 YYDKDF (reference sequence). Trimming took 5 bases from V and 4 from J; bases not matched to a gene: 7. In DNA, the CDR3 is TGTGCCACCAGCCGACAGGGGACCTTCGGAAACACCATATATTTT. Encoded protein: CATSRQGTFGNTIYF. The whole variable domain, remainder taken from reference TRBV15 and TRBJ1-3, is DAMVIQNPRYQVTQFGKPVTLSCSQTLNHNVMYWYQQKSSQAPKLLFHYYDKDFNNEADTPDNFQSRRPNTSFCFLDIRSPGLGDTAMYLCATSRQGTFGNTIYFGEGSWLTVV.

This clone was seen only a few times. This chain joins TRBV12-5 and TRBJ1-3, with unresolved D. Germline-derived CDR1 and CDR2 are LGHNT and FRNRAP. V lost 3 bases and J 4 bases, leaving 7 bases between the germline ends. The CDR3 is made up of 13 amino acids. For the CDR3, the DNA is TGTGCTAGTGGTTTTCTACCCGGAAACACCATATATTTT. Residues: CASGFLPGNTIYF. The entire variable domain, with the rest obtained from reference TRBV12-5 and TRBJ1-3, is as follows: DARVTQTPRHKVTEMGQEVTMRCQPILGHNTVFWYRQTMMQGLELLAYFRNRAPLDDSGMPKDRFSAEMPDATLATLKIQPSEPRDSAVYFCASGFLPGNTIYFGEGSWLTVV.

The CDR3 DNA sequence: TGTGCCAGCAGTTTATGGGATTCCTCTGGGGCCAACGTCCTGACTTTC. This encodes CASSLWDSSGANVLTF. The rearrangement links TRBV27 to TRBJ2-6, with unresolved D. Per germline, CDR1 MNHEY and CDR2 SMNVEV (reference sequence). Deletions cut 1 base from V and 0 bases from J, with 7 bases between. The CDR3 covers 16 residues.

This chain links TRBV5-4 with TRBJ2-5; TRBD2 aligns across 7 bases. Germline trimming cut 5 bases from V and 4 bases from J; bases unmatched to any gene: 11. This CDR3 has 15 residues. Looked up from germline, CDR1 is SGHNT and CDR2 is YYREEE (reference sequence). CDR3 residues: CASSSPGTGGETQYF. CDR3 sequence (DNA): TGTGCCAGCAGTTCCCCAGGGACGGGAGGAGAGACCCAGTACTTC.

This chain joins TRBV19 and TRBJ2-3, with a tentative D call TRBD2 (5 bases). V lost 6 bases and J 2 bases, leaving 18 bases between the germline ends. The germline V gene has CDR1 LNHDA and CDR2 SQIVND (reference sequence). The CDR3 length is 16 residues. The CDR3 loop reads CASSPRAGTFTDTQYF. The CDR3 DNA follows: TGTGCCAGTAGCCCGCGGGCAGGTACCTTCACAGATACGCAGTATTTT.

This clone was counted only a few times. CDR3 DNA sequence: TGTGCCAGCGCAGGGAGGGACCATGGCTACACCTTC. Amino acids: CASAGRDHGYTF. The rearrangement links TRBV27 to TRBJ1-2; the D gene is possibly TRBD1 (5 bases). This CDR3 is 12 amino acids long. V was shortened by 8 bases and J by 6 bases, with 13 bases between the two germline ends. Germline V gives CDR1 MNHEY, CDR2 SMNVEV (reference sequence).

J is TRBJ2-1 and V is TRBV7-2; D gene unclear. V lost 2 bases, J lost 6 bases, and 8 bases lay in between. The CDR3 loop spans 13 amino acids. The germline CDR1 and CDR2 sequences are SGHTA and FQGNSA. In DNA, the CDR3 is TGTGCCAGCAGCTTAAGTTTCGTCAATGAGCAGTTCTTC. This sequence encodes CASSLSFVNEQFF.